This record covers a single TCR beta chain. At least ten counts were recorded for this clonotype. Its antigen has not been determined. One base away there is no much larger clone; base qualities are not given. Counted from cysteine to phenylalanine, this CDR3 has 14 amino acids. The read is trimmed to its CDR3 DNA, 42 bases read in frame from base 1. CDR1 and CDR2 were assigned from the germline V gene as SNHLY and FYNNEI. The germline V end is reduced by 9 bases and the J end by 4 bases; junction bases left unmatched: 5. The data originate from a study of identical twins' blood T cells (dated by TCRdb to the early 2010s). General notes on the study: Around 50 million Illumina reads were obtained across roughly 12 libraries, comprising six alpha-chain and six beta-chain libraries. TCR alpha and beta chain repertoires of three pairs of monozygous twins were compared using next-generation sequencing to assess genetic influence on repertoire formation. Results and caveats for the whole study, not just this receptor: The proposed role of the TCRalpha J segment in MHC recognition during thymic selection was stated to require validation by independent studies. V gene usage was reported to be markedly more similar within twin pairs than between unrelated donors, even among non-selected out-of-frame TCRbeta clonotypes. The number of CDR3 clonotypes shared between two donors was mainly determined by the product of the cloneset sizes of the two donors, and no clear deviation from this trend was shown by twins. Because the twins were reared together, environmental influences could not be ruled out as the explanation for twin similarity. Looking at the most abundant TCRbeta clonotypes, every donor had more CDR3 sequences in common with her twin than with unrelated donors.

The library was generated by 5' RACE. The listed sequencing device is Illumina Genome Analyzer IIx. The RNA-based TCR cDNA libraries were made using a previously described protocol that was modified in several ways. Sample-specific barcodes were introduced on both ends of each TCR cDNA library during cDNA synthesis and amplification to prevent cross-contamination. The original methods were these. Each library contained 2.2 to 3.6 million CDR3-containing reads, and somewhere between about 95,000 and nearly 500,000 clonotypes were identified for each individual. After reads with improper barcode index combinations were thrown out, a cloneset for each library was built using the MiTCR software. During the assembly of CDR3 clonotypes by MiTCR, low-quality reads were filtered or rescued and PCR and sequencing errors were corrected. Artificial out-of-frame clonotypes were mapped to in-frame sequences, with one indel allowed in the CDR3, and then removed. V and J gene usage similarity between donors was measured as Jensen-Shannon divergence divided by mean entropy. TCRdb reworked the public reads: Q25 trimming with fastp, MiXCR clone assembly, productive beta chains retained. Merged by CDR3 protein, the rows form single entries marked with the most common genes and DNA. TCRdb's processing, not the authors' own work, is the source of the V and J calls. The sample table shows around 380,000 distinct CDR3 sequences, and about 28% are seen once. In total, the top ten clones hold approximately 6.6% of the sample.

Donors were six healthy women forming three monozygous twin pairs. All three twin pairs had been reared together and were thought likely to have met the same infectious agents and vaccines. TCR cDNA libraries were prepared from RNA that had been isolated from peripheral blood mononuclear cells. The sequenced sample consisted of PBMCs. Recombination linked TRBV2 to TRBJ2-1; a stretch of 11 junction bases matches TRBD2. The source of this sequence is a woman aged 18-55 years in good health. Here the CDR3 is given as CASSRLAGYNEQFF. The nucleotide sequence reads as follows: TGTGCCAGTAGTAGACTAGCGGGGTACAATGAGCAGTTCTTC.